This TCR beta chain was observed in a study of T cells in Graves' hyperthyroidism and ophthalmopathy. Trimming shortened V by 10 bases and J by 7 bases, and 17 bases separated the two germline ends. CDR3 length: 13 residues. CDR1 is MNHEY, CDR2 SVGEGT, per germline. Notes on this clonotype: A much larger clone sits a single nucleotide away, making a read error possible.

TCR beta CDR3 region amplification was performed from RNA transcripts. Using the HTBI primer set, a first-round RT-PCR was run on the TCR CDR3. TCRdb called the multiplex PCR reads again in MiXCR, with one record for every CDR3 protein. The sample lists approximately 620,000 distinct CDR3 sequences; more than 15% were seen once. This TCR was recovered from a woman aged 40 to 50 with Graves' ophthalmopathy. This chain joins TRBV6-2 or TRBV6-3 and TRBJ1-5; no firm D call. Sequenced sample: blood. CDR3 sequence reads: CATRELTAQPQHF. The CDR3 DNA reads TGTGCCACCAGAGAACTTACAGCGCAGCCCCAGCATTTT.